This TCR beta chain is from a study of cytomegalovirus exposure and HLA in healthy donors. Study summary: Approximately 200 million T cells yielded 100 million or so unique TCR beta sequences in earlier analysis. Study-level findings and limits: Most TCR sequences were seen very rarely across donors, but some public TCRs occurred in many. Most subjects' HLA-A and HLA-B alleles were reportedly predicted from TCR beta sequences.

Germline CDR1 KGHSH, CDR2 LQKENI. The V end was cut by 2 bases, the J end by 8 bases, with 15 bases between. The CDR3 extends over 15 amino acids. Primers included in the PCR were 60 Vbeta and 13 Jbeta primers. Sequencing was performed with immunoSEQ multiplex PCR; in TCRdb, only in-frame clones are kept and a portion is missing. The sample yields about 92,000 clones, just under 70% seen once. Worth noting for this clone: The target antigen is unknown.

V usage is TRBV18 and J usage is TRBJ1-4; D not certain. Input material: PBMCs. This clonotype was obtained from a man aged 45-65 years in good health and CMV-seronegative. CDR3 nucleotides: TGTGCCAGCTCACCAGGACGAGGGCGCGACGAAAAACTGTTTTTT. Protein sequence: CASSPGRGRDEKLFF.